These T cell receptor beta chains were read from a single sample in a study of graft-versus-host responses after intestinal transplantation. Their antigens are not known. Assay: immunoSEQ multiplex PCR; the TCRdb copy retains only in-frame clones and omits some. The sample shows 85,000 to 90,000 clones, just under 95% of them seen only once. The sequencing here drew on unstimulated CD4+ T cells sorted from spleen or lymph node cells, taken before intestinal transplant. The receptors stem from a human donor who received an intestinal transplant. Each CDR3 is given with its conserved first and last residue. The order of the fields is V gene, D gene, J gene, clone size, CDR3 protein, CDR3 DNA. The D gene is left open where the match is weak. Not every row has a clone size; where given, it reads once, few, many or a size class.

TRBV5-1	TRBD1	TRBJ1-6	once	CASSPNGGQGFLSGNSPLHF	TGCGCCAGCAGCCCAAACGGGGGACAGGGCTTCCTCAGCGGCAATTCACCCCTCCACTTT
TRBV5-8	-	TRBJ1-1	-	CASSLRVRTQEAFF	TGTGCCAGCAGCTTGCGCGTGCGTACCCAAGAAGCTTTCTTT
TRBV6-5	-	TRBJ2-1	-	CASSYSNGTREQFF	TGTGCCAGCAGTTACTCAAACGGGACTCGGGAGCAGTTCTTC
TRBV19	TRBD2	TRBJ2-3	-	CASTLTSGIPTDTQYF	TGTGCCAGTACTTTGACTAGCGGGATCCCCACAGATACGCAGTATTTT
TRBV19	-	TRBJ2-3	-	CASSINRRMGDTQYF	TGTGCCAGTAGTATAAACAGGAGGATGGGGGATACGCAGTATTTT
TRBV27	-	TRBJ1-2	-	CASSLFRGAGTILTIDGYTF	TGTGCCAGCAGTTTATTCCGCGGGGCGGGGACAATCCTCACTATAGATGGCTACACCTTC
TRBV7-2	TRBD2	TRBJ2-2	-	CASSPSGVNTGELFF	TGTGCCAGCAGCCCTAGCGGGGTGAACACCGGGGAGCTGTTTTTT
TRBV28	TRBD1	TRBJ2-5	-	CASRQPGTGGPTQYF	TGTGCCAGCAGACAACCCGGGACAGGGGGCCCGACCCAGTACTTC
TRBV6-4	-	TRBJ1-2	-	CASSDLPGRYGYTF	TGTGCCAGCAGTGACCTGCCGGGACGGTATGGCTACACCTTC
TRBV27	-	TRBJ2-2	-	CASSPLRGIGELFF	TGTGCCAGCAGTCCCCTCAGAGGGATCGGGGAGCTGTTTTTT
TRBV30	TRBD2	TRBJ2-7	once	CAWSLPWTSGSYEQYF	TGTGCCTGGAGTCTCCCCTGGACTAGCGGGTCCTACGAGCAGTACTTC
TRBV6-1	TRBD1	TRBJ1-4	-	CASSWDSSLRF	TGTGCCAGCAGTTGGGACAGTTCTCTGAGATTT
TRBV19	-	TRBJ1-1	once	CASSIVGGTNTEAFF	TGTGCCAGTAGTATAGTGGGAGGGACGAACACTGAAGCTTTCTTT
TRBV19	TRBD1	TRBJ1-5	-	CASSVRGFDQPQHF	TGTGCCAGTAGCGTCAGGGGGTTCGATCAGCCCCAGCATTTT
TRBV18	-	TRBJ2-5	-	CASSPLVTSGETQYF	TGTGCCAGCTCACCACTGGTCACGAGCGGCGAGACCCAGTACTTC